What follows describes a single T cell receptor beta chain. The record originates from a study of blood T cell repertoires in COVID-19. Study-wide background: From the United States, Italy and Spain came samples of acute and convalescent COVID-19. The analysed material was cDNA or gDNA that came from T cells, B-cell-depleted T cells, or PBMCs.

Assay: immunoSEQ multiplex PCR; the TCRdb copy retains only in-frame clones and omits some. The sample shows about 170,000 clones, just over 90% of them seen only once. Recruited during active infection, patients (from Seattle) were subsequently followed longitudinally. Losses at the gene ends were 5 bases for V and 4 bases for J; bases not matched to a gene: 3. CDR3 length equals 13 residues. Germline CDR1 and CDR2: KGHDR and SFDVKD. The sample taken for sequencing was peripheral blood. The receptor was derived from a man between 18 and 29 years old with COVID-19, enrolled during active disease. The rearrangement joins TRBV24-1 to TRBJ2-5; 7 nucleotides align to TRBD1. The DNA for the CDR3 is TGTGCCACCAGTGCGGCAGGGGGAGAGACCCAGTACTTC. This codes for CATSAAGGETQYF.